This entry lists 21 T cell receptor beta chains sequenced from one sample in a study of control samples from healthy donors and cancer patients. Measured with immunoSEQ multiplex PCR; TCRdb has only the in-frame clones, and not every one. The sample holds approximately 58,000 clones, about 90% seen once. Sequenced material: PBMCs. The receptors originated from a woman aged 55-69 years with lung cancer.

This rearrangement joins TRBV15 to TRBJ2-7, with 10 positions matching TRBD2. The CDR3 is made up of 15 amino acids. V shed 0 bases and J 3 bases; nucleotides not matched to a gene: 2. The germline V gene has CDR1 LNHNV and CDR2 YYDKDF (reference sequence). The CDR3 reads CATSRDTSGVYEQYF. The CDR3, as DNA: TGTGCCACCAGCAGAGATACTAGCGGGGTCTACGAGCAGTACTTC.

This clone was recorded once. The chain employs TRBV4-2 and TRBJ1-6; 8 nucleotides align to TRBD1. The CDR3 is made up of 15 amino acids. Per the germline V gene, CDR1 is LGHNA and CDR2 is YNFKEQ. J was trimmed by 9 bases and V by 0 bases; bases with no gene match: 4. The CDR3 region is CASSQEDRDSSPLHF. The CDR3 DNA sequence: TGTGCCAGCAGCCAAGAGGACAGGGATTCTTCACCCCTCCACTTT.

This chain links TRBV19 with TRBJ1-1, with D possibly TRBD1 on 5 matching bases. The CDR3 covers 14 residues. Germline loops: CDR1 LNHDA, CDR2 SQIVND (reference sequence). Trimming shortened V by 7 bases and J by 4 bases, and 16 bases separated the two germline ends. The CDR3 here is CASTPRGRGTEAFF. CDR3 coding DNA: TGTGCCAGTACCCCCAGAGGGAGGGGCACTGAAGCTTTCTTT.

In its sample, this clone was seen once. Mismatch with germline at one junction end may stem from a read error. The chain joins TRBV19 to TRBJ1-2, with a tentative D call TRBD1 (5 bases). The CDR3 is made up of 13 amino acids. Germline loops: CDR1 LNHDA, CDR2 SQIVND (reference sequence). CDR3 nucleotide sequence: TGTGTCAGTAGTCCAGACAGCCGCTATGGCTACACCTTC. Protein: CVSSPDSRYGYTF.

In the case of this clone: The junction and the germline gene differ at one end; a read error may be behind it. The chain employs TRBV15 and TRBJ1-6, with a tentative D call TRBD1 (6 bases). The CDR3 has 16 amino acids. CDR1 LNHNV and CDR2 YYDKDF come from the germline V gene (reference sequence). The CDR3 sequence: CTTSRAPQGYNSPLHF. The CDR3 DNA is TGTACCACCAGCAGAGCCCCACAGGGCTATAATTCACCCCTCCACTTT. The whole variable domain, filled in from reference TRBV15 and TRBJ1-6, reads DAMVIQNPRYQVTQFGKPVTLSCSQTLNHNVMYWYQQKSSQAPKLLFHYYDKDFNNEADTPDNFQSRRPNTSFCFLDIRSPGLGDTAMYLCTTSRAPQGYNSPLHFGNGTRLTVT.

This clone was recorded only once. The CDR3 nucleotides are TGTGCCAGCAGCTTAAATACACTAGCGGGAGGGCCTTCGGTTACGTCTCCCAATGAGCAGTTCTTC. It translates to CASSLNTLAGGPSVTSPNEQFF. The chain combines TRBV7-3 with TRBJ2-1, with 13 bases matching TRBD2. The CDR3 totals 22 residues. Germline V lookup: CDR1 SGHTA, CDR2 FQGTGA. V dropped 1 base and J dropped 6; count of bases not matched to a gene: 21.

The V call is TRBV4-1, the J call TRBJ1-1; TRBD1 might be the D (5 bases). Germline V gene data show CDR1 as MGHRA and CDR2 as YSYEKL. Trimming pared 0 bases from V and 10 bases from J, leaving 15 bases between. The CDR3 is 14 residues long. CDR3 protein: CASSQDSGPGSAFF. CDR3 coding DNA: TGCGCCAGCAGCCAAGATTCAGGGCCAGGTTCAGCTTTCTTT.

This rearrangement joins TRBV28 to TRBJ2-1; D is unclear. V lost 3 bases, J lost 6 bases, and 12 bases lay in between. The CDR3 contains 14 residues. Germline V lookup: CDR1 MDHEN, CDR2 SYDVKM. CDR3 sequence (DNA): TGTGCCAGCAGTTTCCGGGCAGAGGCCAATGAGCAGTTCTTC. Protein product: CASSFRAEANEQFF.

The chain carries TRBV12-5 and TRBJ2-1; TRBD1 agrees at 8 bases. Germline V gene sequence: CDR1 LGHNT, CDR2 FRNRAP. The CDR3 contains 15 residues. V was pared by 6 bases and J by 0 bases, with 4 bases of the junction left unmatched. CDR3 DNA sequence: TGTGCTAGTGGACAAGACAGGGGCTCCTACAATGAGCAGTTCTTC. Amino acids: CASGQDRGSYNEQFF. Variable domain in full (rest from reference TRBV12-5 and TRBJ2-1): DARVTQTPRHKVTEMGQEVTMRCQPILGHNTVFWYRQTMMQGLELLAYFRNRAPLDDSGMPKDRFSAEMPDATLATLKIQPSEPRDSAVYFCASGQDRGSYNEQFFGPGTRLTVL.

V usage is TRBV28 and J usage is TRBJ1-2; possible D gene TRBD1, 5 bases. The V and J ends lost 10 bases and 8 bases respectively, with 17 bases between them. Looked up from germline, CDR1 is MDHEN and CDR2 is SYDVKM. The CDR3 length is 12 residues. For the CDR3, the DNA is TGTGCCATCCCAAGGGGTCTTGGGGGCTACACCTTC. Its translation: CAIPRGLGGYTF.

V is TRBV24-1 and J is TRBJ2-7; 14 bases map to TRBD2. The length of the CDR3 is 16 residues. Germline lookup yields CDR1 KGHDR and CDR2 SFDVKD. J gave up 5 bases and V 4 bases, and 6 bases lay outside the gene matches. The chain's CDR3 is CATSDPGTSGRDEQYF. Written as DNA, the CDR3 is TGTGCCACCAGTGACCCCGGGACTAGCGGGAGAGACGAGCAGTACTTC.

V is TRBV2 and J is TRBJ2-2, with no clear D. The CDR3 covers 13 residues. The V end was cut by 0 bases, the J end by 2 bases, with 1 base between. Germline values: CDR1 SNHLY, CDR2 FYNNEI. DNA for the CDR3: TGTGCCAGCAGTGAAGCTAACACCGGGGAGCTGTTTTTT. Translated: CASSEANTGELFF.

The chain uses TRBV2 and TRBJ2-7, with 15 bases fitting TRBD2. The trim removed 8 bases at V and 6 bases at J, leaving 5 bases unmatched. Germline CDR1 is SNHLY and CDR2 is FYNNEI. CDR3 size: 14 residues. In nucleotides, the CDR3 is TGTGCCAGCTGGGAGGGACTAGCGGGAGGCGAGCAGTACTTC. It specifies CASWEGLAGGEQYF. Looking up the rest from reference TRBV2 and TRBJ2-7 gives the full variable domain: EPEVTQTPSHQVTQMGQEVILRCVPISNHLYFYWYRQILGQKVEFLVSFYNNEISEKSEIFDDQFSVERPDGSNFTLKIRSTKLEDSAMYFCASWEGLAGGEQYFGPGTRLTVT.

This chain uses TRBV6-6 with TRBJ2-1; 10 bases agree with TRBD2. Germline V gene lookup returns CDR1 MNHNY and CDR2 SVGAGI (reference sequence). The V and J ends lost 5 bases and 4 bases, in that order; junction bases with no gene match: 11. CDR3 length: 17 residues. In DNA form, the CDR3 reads TGTGCCAGCAGTCCAGCGCCGGGACTAGCGAGATACAATGAGCAGTTCTTC. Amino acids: CASSPAPGLARYNEQFF.

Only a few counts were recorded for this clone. The CDR3 nucleotides are TGTGCCAGCATGGACAGGGGAGGCCCCAATCAGCCCCAGCATTTT. Translating it yields CASMDRGGPNQPQHF. The gene calls are TRBV28 and TRBJ1-5; TRBD1 agrees at 9 bases. The CDR3 is made up of 15 amino acids. The V gene's germline CDR1 is MDHEN and CDR2 SYDVKM. The V and J ends lost 7 bases and 3 bases, in that order; junction bases with no gene match: 7.

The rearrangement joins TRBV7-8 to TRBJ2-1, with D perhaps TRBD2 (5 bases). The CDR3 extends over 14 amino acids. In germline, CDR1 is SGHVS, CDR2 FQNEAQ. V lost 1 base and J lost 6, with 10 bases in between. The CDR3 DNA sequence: TGTGCCAGCAGCTTAGTAGGTGGAGGCAATGAGCAGTTCTTC. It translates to CASSLVGGGNEQFF.

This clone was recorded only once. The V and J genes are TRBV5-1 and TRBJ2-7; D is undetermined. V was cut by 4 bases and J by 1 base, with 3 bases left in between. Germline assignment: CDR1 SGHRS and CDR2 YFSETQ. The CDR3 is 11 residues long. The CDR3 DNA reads TGCGCCAGCAGCGCGTCCTACGAGCAGTACTTC. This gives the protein CASSASYEQYF.

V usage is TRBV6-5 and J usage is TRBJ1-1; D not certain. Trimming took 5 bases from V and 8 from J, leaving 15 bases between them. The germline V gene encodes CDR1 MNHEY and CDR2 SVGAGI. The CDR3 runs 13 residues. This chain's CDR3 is CASSHGPRDEAFF. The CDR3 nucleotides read TGTGCCAGCAGTCACGGGCCACGCGACGAAGCTTTCTTT.

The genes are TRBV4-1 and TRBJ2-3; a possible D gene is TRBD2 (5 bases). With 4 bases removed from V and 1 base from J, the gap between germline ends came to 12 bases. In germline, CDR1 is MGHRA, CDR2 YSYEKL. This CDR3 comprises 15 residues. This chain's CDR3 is CASSPLAGGTDTQYF. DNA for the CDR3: TGCGCCAGCAGCCCCCTTGCCGGGGGCACAGATACGCAGTATTTT.

CDR3 nucleotide sequence: TGTGCCAGCAGTTTACTCACAGATACGCAGTATTTT. Residues: CASSLLTDTQYF. J is TRBJ2-3 and V is TRBV28; no clear D. The germline V gene encodes CDR1 MDHEN and CDR2 SYDVKM. Trimming took off 2 bases at V and 2 bases at J, with 2 bases between the two ends. This CDR3 comprises 12 residues.

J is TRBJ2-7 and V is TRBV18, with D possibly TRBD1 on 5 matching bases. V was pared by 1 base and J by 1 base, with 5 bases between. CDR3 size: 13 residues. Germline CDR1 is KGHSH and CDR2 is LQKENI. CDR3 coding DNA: TGTGCCAGCTCACCACAGGGGTCCTACGAGCAGTACTTC. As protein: CASSPQGSYEQYF.